These 19 T cell receptor beta chains came from one sample sequenced in a study of long-term antiretroviral therapy in people with HIV. The run of the v3.0 immunoSEQ assay was at survey level. Sequencing used immunoSEQ multiplex PCR; TCRdb keeps in-frame clones, though not all of them. Of around 8,800 clones listed, 60% to 80% are singletons. The input for sequencing was unsorted PBMCs, taken 0.4 years before starting antiretroviral therapy. These receptors all come from a man between 25 and 39 years old with HIV.

This rearrangement joins TRBV7-8 to TRBJ2-7; D perhaps matches TRBD1 (5 bases). V lost 5 bases and J lost 5, with 13 bases in between. The CDR3 extends over 13 amino acids. Germline CDR1 is SGHVS and CDR2 is FQNEAQ. The CDR3 here is CASSPKDIHEQYF. CDR3 in DNA: TGTGCCAGCAGCCCGAAGGACATCCACGAGCAGTACTTC.

V is TRBV11-2 and J is TRBJ1-5; unclear D gene. The V and J ends lost 1 base and 7 bases respectively, with 8 bases between them. Germline loops: CDR1 SGHAT, CDR2 FQNNGV. The CDR3 loop spans 13 amino acids. CDR3 sequence reads: CASSLGVSQPQHF. The CDR3 region has the DNA TGTGCCAGCAGCTTAGGGGTCTCCCAGCCCCAGCATTTT.

The chain joins TRBV6-1 to TRBJ2-6; D unclear. Trimming stripped 4 bases from V and 0 bases from J, with 4 bases between. The CDR3 runs 14 residues. Germline V gene lookup returns CDR1 MNHNS and CDR2 SASEGT. CDR3 loop: CASSGLSGANVLTF. CDR3 DNA: TGTGCCAGCAGTGGGCTCTCTGGGGCCAACGTCCTGACTTTC.

In this sample, this clone turned up a few times. This rearrangement joins TRBV5-1 to TRBJ1-3; D unresolved. The V end lost 0 bases, the J end lost 4 bases, and 2 bases lay between the germline ends. CDR1 SGHRS and CDR2 YFSETQ come from the germline V gene. The CDR3 length is 12 residues. CDR3 protein: CASSLEGNTIYF. The CDR3 DNA reads TGCGCCAGCAGCTTGGAGGGAAACACCATATATTTT.

Of note for this clone: The identical CDR3 is also encoded by other nucleotide sequences in the sample. This CDR3 is CATSRDNSGANVLTF. The CDR3 DNA reads as TGTGCCACCAGCAGAGACAACTCTGGGGCCAACGTCCTGACTTTC. The V and J genes are TRBV15 and TRBJ2-6; D unclear. The germline V gene has CDR1 LNHNV and CDR2 YYDKDF (reference sequence). This CDR3 is built from 15 residues. The V and J ends lost 0 bases and 0 bases respectively, with 3 bases between them.

The chain uses TRBV10-3 and TRBJ1-2, with TRBD1 matching 9 bases. V shed 3 bases and J 2 bases; nucleotides not matched to a gene: 4. Germline CDR1 ENHRY, CDR2 SYGVKD. The CDR3 has 15 amino acids. The CDR3 loop reads CAISEPGTGNYGYTF. Written as DNA, the CDR3 is TGTGCCATCAGTGAACCCGGGACAGGGAACTATGGCTACACCTTC.

V usage is TRBV15 and J usage is TRBJ2-7, with D perhaps TRBD2 (5 bases). V lost 3 bases, J lost 9 bases, and 15 bases lay in between. Germline V lookup: CDR1 LNHNV, CDR2 YYDKDF (reference sequence). CDR3 length: 13 amino acids. In nucleotides, the CDR3 is TGTGCCACCAGCAGTCCGGACTCCCTCCGGCAGTACTTC. Its protein is CATSSPDSLRQYF.

The chain carries TRBV28 and TRBJ2-3; TRBD2 agrees at 7 bases. With 3 bases clipped from V and 2 bases from J, the junction kept 5 bases outside the gene matches. The CDR3 spans 15 residues. The germline gives CDR1 MDHEN, CDR2 SYDVKM. The CDR3 protein is CASSFRAGPTDTQYF. CDR3 coding DNA: TGTGCCAGCAGTTTTAGAGCGGGGCCCACAGATACGCAGTATTTT.

CDR3 sequence (DNA): TGTGCCAGCAGTGAATGGACCTACGAGCAGTACTTC. Its protein product is CASSEWTYEQYF. J is TRBJ2-7 and V is TRBV6-1; D is unclear. From germline, CDR1 is MNHNS and CDR2 SASEGT. The CDR3 has 12 amino acids. Trimming cost V 2 bases and J 2 bases, with 4 bases left between them.

This sequence joins TRBV10-3 and TRBJ2-5; D possibly corresponds to TRBD1 (6 bases). The germline V gene has CDR1 ENHRY and CDR2 SYGVKD. This CDR3 has 14 amino acids. With 6 bases removed from V and 4 bases from J, the gap between germline ends came to 15 bases. DNA of the CDR3: TGTGCCATCAGCCCCCGGGGACAACTAGAGACCCAGTACTTC. Protein product: CAISPRGQLETQYF.

CDR3 residues: CASSYVGTDNYEQYF. The CDR3 DNA reads as TGTGCCAGCAGTTACGTCGGGACAGATAACTACGAGCAGTACTTC. J is TRBJ2-7 and V is TRBV6-5; 7 bases fit TRBD1. J was trimmed by 3 bases and V by 2 bases; bases with no gene match: 7. The CDR3 consists of 15 residues. CDR1 and CDR2 from the germline V gene are MNHEY and SVGAGI.

This chain uses TRBV5-1 with TRBJ1-4, with 7 bases identical to TRBD1. The CDR3 loop spans 15 amino acids. The ends lost 2 bases at V and 5 bases at J; junction bases unmatched: 6. The germline CDR1 and CDR2 sequences are SGHRS and YFSETQ. CDR3: CASSFAGGPNEKLFF. The CDR3 region has the DNA TGCGCCAGCAGCTTCGCAGGGGGTCCGAATGAAAAACTGTTTTTT.

The table lists this clone with a count of one. The gene calls are TRBV10-3 and TRBJ2-3; 14 bases line up with TRBD2. Trimming at V came to 6 bases and at J to 0 bases, leaving 8 bases not matched to a gene. This CDR3 has 18 residues. Germline-derived CDR1 and CDR2 are ENHRY and SYGVKD. CDR3 sequence reads: CAIRSSGTSGGSTDTQYF. CDR3 bases: TGTGCCATCAGAAGCTCCGGGACTAGCGGGGGAAGCACAGATACGCAGTATTTT.

The chain links TRBV5-1 to TRBJ1-5; the D gene is possibly TRBD1 (6 bases). Trimming took 1 base from V and 1 from J, leaving 18 bases between them. The V gene's germline CDR1 is SGHRS and CDR2 YFSETQ. The length of the CDR3 is 18 residues. CDR3 DNA: TGCGCCAGCAGCTTGTTTTTTCAGGGGCGTGACAGCAATCAGCCCCAGCATTTT. As protein: CASSLFFQGRDSNQPQHF.

Only one count was recorded for this clone. This chain links TRBV27 with TRBJ2-3, with a weak D call TRBD2 (5 bases). The CDR3 spans 14 residues. The germline V and J ends were trimmed by 5 bases and 4 bases, with 13 bases remaining between them. Germline V lookup: CDR1 MNHEY, CDR2 SMNVEV (reference sequence). The chain's CDR3 is CASSHVGVSDTQYF. DNA of the CDR3: TGTGCCAGCAGTCACGTGGGAGTTTCAGATACGCAGTATTTT.

This clone has just one count. The chain has TRBV19 and TRBJ1-2; D possibly corresponds to TRBD1 (6 bases). The V gene's germline CDR1 is LNHDA and CDR2 SQIVND (reference sequence). Trimming took 3 bases from V and 6 from J, leaving 14 bases between them. This CDR3 comprises 14 residues. The CDR3, as DNA: TGTGCCAGTAGTATTCCGGGAACAGGGAATGGCTACACCTTC. Translated, it gives CASSIPGTGNGYTF.

In this sample, this clone is medium-sized (0.01 to 0.1%). V gene TRBV10-1 combines with J gene TRBJ1-1; tentative D call: TRBD1 (6 bases). There are 13 residues in the CDR3. Trimming removed 6 bases from V and 5 bases from J, with 13 bases in between. Germline V gives CDR1 WNHNN, CDR2 SYGVQD (reference sequence). CDR3 DNA sequence: TGCGCCAGCAGAGACAGGTGGGGGACTGAAGCTTTCTTT. Encoded protein: CASRDRWGTEAFF.

With regard to this clone: Other DNA sequences in the sample encode the same CDR3. The chain is built from TRBV5-1 and TRBJ2-7; 12 bases align to TRBD2. The V segment lost 0 bases and the J segment 3 bases; nucleotides outside the gene matches: 16. Germline CDR1 is SGHRS and CDR2 is YFSETQ. This CDR3 spans 20 amino acids. CDR3 nucleotide sequence: TGCGCCAGCAGCTTGGCCGTAGAGACTAGCGGGAGTTGGGCGGGCTACGAGCAGTACTTC. Encoded protein: CASSLAVETSGSWAGYEQYF.

The rearrangement uses TRBV27 and TRBJ2-5; weak D call: TRBD1 (6 bases). V dropped 7 bases and J dropped 9 bases, with 21 bases sitting between them. The V gene's germline CDR1 is MNHEY and CDR2 SMNVEV (reference sequence). The CDR3 is 14 residues long. The CDR3 region is CASTSFLQGLPQYF. CDR3 nucleotides: TGTGCCAGCACCTCTTTCCTACAGGGTCTGCCCCAGTACTTC.